This is a list of T cell receptor beta chains from one sample in a study of blood T cell repertoires in COVID-19. Assay: immunoSEQ multiplex PCR; the TCRdb copy retains only in-frame clones and omits some. The sample has over 200,000 clones, around nine tenths seen once. The sample consisted of peripheral blood. All receptors derive from a man aged 55 to 70 who had recovered from COVID-19. Both conserved end residues are part of each CDR3. D genes are given only for firm matches. Some rows mark clone size as missing; the rest say once, few, many or name a class of expanded clone.

V	size	D	J	DNA	CDR3
TRBV20-1	.	.	TRBJ1-2	TGCAGTGCTAGCTTCCTAACTGGCTACACCTTC	CSASFLTGYTF
TRBV5-1	once	TRBD1	TRBJ1-2	TGCGCCAGTCGGCCGGGACAGGGGTTCTACGGCTACACCTTC	CASRPGQGFYGYTF
TRBV5-8	.	TRBD2	TRBJ2-3	TGTGCCAGCAGCTTGAGACTAGCGGGAGGCTTCACAGATACGCAGTATTTT	CASSLRLAGGFTDTQYF
TRBV30	.	.	TRBJ1-6	TGTGCCTGGAGTGTATCGGCCTCCACTAGCTCCTATAATTCACCCCTCCACTTT	CAWSVSASTSSYNSPLHF
TRBV2	.	TRBD1	TRBJ2-2	TGTGCCAGCAGTGCAGGGGGCCGAGCCGGGGAGCTGTTTTTT	CASSAGGRAGELFF
TRBV7-8	.	TRBD2	TRBJ2-2	TGTGCCAGCAGCTTGAACCGACTAGCGGGAAGATCTGGGGAGCTGTTTTTT	CASSLNRLAGRSGELFF
TRBV7-2	.	.	TRBJ2-1	TGTGCCAGCAGCCCCTTGGGGGCGGTCAATGAGCAGTTCTTC	CASSPLGAVNEQFF
TRBV27	few	.	TRBJ1-6	TGTGCCAGCAGTTTGGGGAGGACGTCTAATTCACCCCTCCACTTT	CASSLGRTSNSPLHF
TRBV30	.	.	TRBJ1-1	TGTGCCTGGATCCCCCGAGGAGGCCTTGGGCTTTACACTGAAGCTTTCTTT	CAWIPRGGLGLYTEAFF
TRBV7-2	.	.	TRBJ1-6	TGTGCCAGCAGCTTAACTAGTAATTCACCCCTCCACTTT	CASSLTSNSPLHF
TRBV11-3	.	.	TRBJ2-5	TGTGCCAGCAGCTTAGGATACGGGGAGACCCAGTACTTC	CASSLGYGETQYF
TRBV20-1	.	.	TRBJ2-7	TGCAGTGCTCAGGTCTCCTACGAGCAGTACTTC	CSAQVSYEQYF
TRBV18	.	.	TRBJ1-3	TGTGCCAGCTCACCACGTGGGCCAGATACTGGAAACACCATATATTTT	CASSPRGPDTGNTIYF
TRBV25-1	.	.	TRBJ2-7	TGTGCCAGCACCACCCCTGTAGGGGGCGAGCAGTACTTC	CASTTPVGGEQYF
TRBV29-1	few	TRBD1	TRBJ2-3	TGCAGCGCCCACAGGGGTGGAGGCCCAGATACGCAGTATTTT	CSAHRGGGPDTQYF
TRBV6-5	.	TRBD2	TRBJ2-5	TGTGCCAGCAGTTACCGGGGGGTAGGAGAGACCCAGTACTTC	CASSYRGVGETQYF
TRBV7-3	few	.	TRBJ1-1	TGTGCCAGCAGCTCCGGACAGAGGAACACTGAAGCTTTCTTT	CASSSGQRNTEAFF
TRBV9	.	.	TRBJ1-5	TGTGCCAGCAGCCCCGACGGGAATAGCAATCAGCCCCAGCATTTT	CASSPDGNSNQPQHF
TRBV7-8	few	TRBD2	TRBJ2-7	TGTGCCAGCAGCTTAGACGAAGTTAGCGGGCGTGGGACCTACGAGCAGTACTTC	CASSLDEVSGRGTYEQYF
TRBV15	few	TRBD1	TRBJ1-4	TGTGCCACCAGCAGAGATAGAGGGGGCAGTGAAAAACTGTTTTTT	CATSRDRGGSEKLFF
TRBV7-2	.	TRBD1	TRBJ1-5	TGTGCCAGCAGCTTTACGGGGCCTGGACAGGGCAATCAGCCCCAGCATTTT	CASSFTGPGQGNQPQHF
TRBV5-1	.	TRBD1	TRBJ2-3	TGCGCCAGCAGCTTGGACGGGACAGGGGGCACAGATACGCAGTATTTT	CASSLDGTGGTDTQYF
TRBV19	few	.	TRBJ2-3	TGTGCCAGTAGTGATCAGGGGGGCGCAGATACGCAGTATTTT	CASSDQGGADTQYF
TRBV13	.	.	TRBJ1-4	TGTGCCAGCAGCTTTCAGCCAAGGGGAAAACTGTTTTTT	CASSFQPRGKLFF